The 9 T cell receptor beta chains below all came from one sample that was sequenced in a study of T cells in women clearing cervical HPV infection. Measured with immunoSEQ multiplex PCR; TCRdb has only the in-frame clones, and not every one. The listing records 25,000 to 35,000 clones. The sample taken for sequencing was blood buffy coat. The source of these receptors is a woman between 18 and 70 years old with a cervical HPV16 infection that either progressed to CIN3+ or cleared (not recorded which).

Remarks on this clone: The sequenced fragment ends 3 residues before the CDR3 boundary, so the rest is inferred from the germline J gene. The chain combines TRBV7-9 with TRBJ2-2, with 8 bases lining up with TRBD1. The CDR3 has 14 amino acids. Germline lookup yields CDR1 SEHNR and CDR2 FQNEAQ (reference sequence). The CDR3 bases that were read are TGTGCCAGCAGAGCGACAGGGGTTTACGAAAAG. Encoded protein: CASRATGVYEK. The complete CDR3 reads CASRATGVYEKLFF.

For this clone: Read data end 3 residues before the CDR3 end; the end is taken from the germline J gene. The V call is TRBV20-1, the J call TRBJ2-7; possibly TRBD1 for D (6 bases). Germline CDR1 and CDR2: DFQATT and SNEGSKA (reference sequence). Trimming pared 3 bases from V and 3 bases from J, leaving 15 bases between. This CDR3 contains 14 residues. CDR3 DNA (partial): TGCAGTGCTAGTTCACAGGGCGGCTACTACGAG. Amino acids: CSASSQGGYYE. In full, the CDR3 reads CSASSQGGYYEQYF.

On this clone itself: The read terminates 3 residues ahead of where the CDR3 ends, so the germline J gene completes it. V is TRBV6-2 or TRBV6-3 and J is TRBJ2-3, with a tentative D call TRBD2 (5 bases). This CDR3 region has 16 residues. Germline values: CDR1 MNHEY, CDR2 SVGEGT. Trimming removed 5 bases from V and 0 bases from J, with 15 bases in between. CDR3 DNA (partial): TGTGCCAGCAGTACCCGACTATCGGGAAGCACAGATACG. Its translation: CASSTRLSGSTDT. The entire CDR3 sequence reads CASSTRLSGSTDTQYF.

A note on this clone: The sequenced fragment ends 3 residues before the CDR3 boundary, so the rest is inferred from the germline J gene. V gene TRBV18 combines with J gene TRBJ2-1; 9 bases map to TRBD1. V shed 3 bases and J 8 bases; nucleotides not matched to a gene: 14. Germline V gene sequence: CDR1 KGHSH, CDR2 LQKENI. The CDR3 is made up of 17 amino acids. CDR3 loop: CASSPGTGKKSNDEQFF. The covered CDR3 bases are TGTGCCAGCTCACCCGGGACAGGGAAGAAAAGTAATGATGAG.

Points on this clone: Read coverage stops 3 residues before the CDR3 terminus; the germline J gene supplies the remainder. This chain connects TRBV2 to TRBJ1-4; D perhaps matches TRBD1 (5 bases). The V end lost 11 bases, the J end lost 8 bases, and 15 bases lay between the germline ends. Germline V gives CDR1 SNHLY, CDR2 FYNNEI. This CDR3 contains 12 residues. CDR3 sequence: CAGGGFNEKLFF. The covered CDR3 bases are TGTGCCGGGGGGGGGTTCAACGAAAAA.

About this clone: Read data end 3 residues before the CDR3 end; the end is taken from the germline J gene. The chain uses TRBV6-2 or TRBV6-3 and TRBJ2-1; D is uncertain. The germline gives CDR1 MNHEY, CDR2 SVGEGT. There are 15 residues in the CDR3. V was cut by 3 bases and J by 0 bases, with 9 bases left in between. The sequenced part of the CDR3 DNA is TGTGCCAGCAGTTATCGAGATAGCTCCTACAATGAG. It encodes CASSYRDSSYNE. The CDR3, in full, reads CASSYRDSSYNEQFF.

As regards this clone: The sequenced fragment ends 3 residues before the CDR3 boundary, so the rest is inferred from the germline J gene. The chain couples TRBV4-1 to TRBJ2-6; tentative D call: TRBD2 (6 bases). The V end was cut by 5 bases, the J end by 0 bases, with 11 bases between. This CDR3 has 16 amino acids. The V gene's germline CDR1 is MGHRA and CDR2 YSYEKL. The CDR3 sequence: CASSFGGSSGANVLTF. CDR3 bases read: TGCGCCAGCAGCTTTGGGGGGTCCTCTGGGGCCAACGTC.

Turning to this clone: The read falls 3 residues short of the CDR3 end, and the missing part is taken from the germline J gene. The V call is TRBV20-1, the J call TRBJ1-2, with D uncertain. The CDR3 has 12 residues. Germline CDR1 is DFQATT and CDR2 is SNEGSKA (reference sequence). The chain's CDR3 is CSARDEGYDYTF. CDR3 DNA, as far as it was read: TGCAGTGCTAGAGATGAGGGCTACGAC.

Turning to this clone: The read terminates 3 residues before the CDR3 end, so the remaining end is supplied by the germline J gene. The chain combines TRBV30 with TRBJ1-2; 7 bases agree with TRBD1. This CDR3 comprises 14 residues. Germline V gene sequence: CDR1 GTSNPN, CDR2 SVGIG (reference sequence). The V segment lost 0 bases and the J segment 1 base; nucleotides outside the gene matches: 2. CDR3 loop: CAWSVGTDNYGYTF. The CDR3 bases that were read are TGTGCCTGGAGTGTAGGGACAGATAACTATGGC. The complete variable domain, with remaining parts taken from reference TRBV30 and TRBJ1-2, reads SQTIHQWPATLVQPVGSPLSLECTVEGTSNPNLYWYRQAAGRGLQLLFYSVGIGQISSEVPQNLSASRPQDRQFILSSKKLLLSDSGFYLCAWSVGTDNYGYTFGSGTRLTVV.